This T cell receptor (beta chain) was profiled in a study of STAT3 mutations in large granular lymphocyte leukemia. On the study more broadly: Among longitudinally sequenced T-LGLL patients, roughly half had canonical activating STAT3 mutations detected. General study findings and limits: At least one immunodominant TCR beta clonotype appeared in every T-cell large granular lymphocyte leukemia patient. TCR clonotype switching after therapy occurred in about 30% of the 18 patients. In some patients, a small highly pathogenic clone possibly went undetected.

V shed 4 bases and J 1 base; nucleotides not matched to a gene: 2. The CDR3 totals 15 residues. Germline lookup yields CDR1 SGHNT and CDR2 YYREEE (reference sequence). In this sample, this clone turned up a few times. The antigen is unknown. The data were produced by immunoSEQ multiplex PCR, yet TCRdb's version contains in-frame clones alone and is incomplete. The table has 3,500 to 4,500 clones, approximately 39% seen once; the top ten hold roughly 84%. The chain is built from TRBV5-4 and TRBJ2-2, with TRBD2 matching 9 bases. This clonotype was obtained from a man aged 60-69 years with T-cell large granular lymphocyte leukemia. Some clones in this sample may be carry-over from other donors' samples. The sequenced material came from peripheral blood mononuclear cells. The CDR3 reads CASSHSGGNTGELFF. The CDR3 DNA follows: TGTGCCAGCAGCCATAGCGGGGGGAACACCGGGGAGCTGTTTTTT. Together with reference TRBV5-4 and TRBJ2-2, the CDR3 gives the full variable domain: ETGVTQSPTHLIKTRGQQVTLRCSSQSGHNTVSWYQQALGQGPQFIFQYYREEENGRGNFPPRFSGLQFPNYSSELNVNALELDDSALYLCASSHSGGNTGELFFGEGSRLTVL.